These 19 T cell receptor beta chains were sequenced from one sample in a study of human T cells and chemical hapten exposure. The time point here: patch test 3, about 24 weeks after DPC sensitization. Stated treatment: therapeutic diphenylcyclopropenone sensitization with weekly scalp DPC. TCRdb reanalysed the RACE reads using MiXCR and keeps one entry per CDR3 protein. The sample has some 110,000 distinct CDR3 sequences, approximately 36% seen once. Here the sequenced sample was whole blood, taken in connection with sensitization to the hapten diphenylcyclopropenone (DPC). The receptors derive from a man in his forties with alopecia areata. Some clones in this sample may be carry-over from other donors' samples.

The chain recombines TRBV30 with TRBJ2-7; 10 bases align to TRBD2. This CDR3 spans 14 amino acids. Germline loops: CDR1 GTSNPN, CDR2 SVGIG (reference sequence). V lost 0 bases, J lost 9 bases, and 8 bases stayed unmatched. The CDR3 is CAWSVSSGGLPQYV. The CDR3 DNA follows: TGTGCCTGGAGTGTATCTAGCGGGGGTCTACCGCAGTACGTC.

The chain links TRBV20-1 to TRBJ1-5, with TRBD1 identical over 7 bases. The CDR3 is 12 residues long. V shed 3 bases and J 7 bases; nucleotides not matched to a gene: 3. CDR1 and CDR2 (germline): DFQATT, SNEGSKA (reference sequence). In DNA form, the CDR3 reads TGCAGTGCTAGCACAGGGGAACAGCCCCAGCATTTT. Residues: CSASTGEQPQHF.

The chain employs TRBV3-1 and TRBJ2-7; 7 bases are a match to TRBD1. V trimming: 1 base; J trimming: 5 bases; junction bases outside the gene matches: 5. Germline loops: CDR1 LGHDT, CDR2 YNNKEL (reference sequence). The CDR3 spans 14 residues. The DNA for the CDR3 is TGTGCCAGCAGCCAAGTAGGACAGGTAAACGAGCAGTACTTC. This encodes CASSQVGQVNEQYF.

The chain carries TRBV7-2 and TRBJ2-3; TRBD2 is a possible D gene (6 bases). With 1 base removed from V and 1 base from J, the gap between germline ends came to 9 bases. CDR1 is SGHTA and CDR2 is FQGNSA in the germline V gene. The CDR3 has 15 residues. The CDR3 region is CASSLGLARTDTQYF. The CDR3 bases are TGTGCCAGCAGCTTAGGGCTAGCGCGCACAGATACGCAGTATTTT.

J is TRBJ1-1 and V is TRBV6-6, with D uncertain. Germline V CDR1 and CDR2: MNHNY, SVGAGI (reference sequence). This CDR3 is 19 amino acids long. V lost 0 bases and J 3 bases, leaving 23 bases between the germline ends. CDR3 amino acids: CASSYSVRARLFEDTEAFF. CDR3 bases: TGTGCCAGCAGTTACTCCGTCCGGGCCAGGCTATTTGAAGACACTGAAGCTTTCTTT.

CDR3 amino acids: CASSLQTSSPGELFF. Written as DNA, the CDR3 is TGTGCCAGCAGTTTGCAGACTAGCTCTCCCGGGGAGCTGTTTTTT. The chain combines TRBV27 with TRBJ2-2; 7 nucleotides agree with TRBD2. This CDR3 comprises 15 residues. V was clipped by 3 bases and J by 6 bases; unmatched bases: 7. Germline V lookup: CDR1 MNHEY, CDR2 SMNVEV (reference sequence).

This chain links TRBV7-3 with TRBJ2-1; 9 bases map to TRBD2. CDR3 size: 14 residues. Looked up from germline, CDR1 is SGHTA and CDR2 is FQGTGA. Germline trimming cut 5 bases from V and 8 bases from J; bases unmatched to any gene: 7. CDR3 protein: CASSPGTSNDEQFF. The CDR3 DNA reads TGTGCCAGCAGCCCCGGGACTAGCAACGATGAGCAGTTCTTC.

This clonotype came up many times. The V call is TRBV18, the J call TRBJ1-5, with D possibly TRBD1 on 6 matching bases. The V end was cut by 2 bases, the J end by 3 bases, with 17 bases between. CDR3 size: 17 residues. CDR1 KGHSH and CDR2 LQKENI come from the germline V gene. The CDR3 region has the DNA TGTGCCAGCTCACCAGGAATAGTTGGACAGAACAATCAGCCCCAGCATTTT. Its translation is CASSPGIVGQNNQPQHF.

This clonotype has more than one count but fewer than ten. This chain connects TRBV6-5 to TRBJ2-3; 7 nucleotides line up with TRBD1. V trimming: 4 bases; J trimming: 2 bases; junction bases outside the gene matches: 9. The germline CDR1 and CDR2 sequences are MNHEY and SVGAGI. The length of the CDR3 is 16 residues. The CDR3 DNA reads TGTGCCAGCAGTTGGGACGGGACAGCTATCACAGATACGCAGTATTTT. Translated, it gives CASSWDGTAITDTQYF.

This chain uses TRBV15 with TRBJ1-3; D gene uncertain. CDR3 length: 15 amino acids. Germline CDR1 is LNHNV and CDR2 is YYDKDF (reference sequence). Trimming left V 4 bases short and J 0 bases short, with 10 bases between. The CDR3 reads CATSISQISGNTIYF. In DNA, the CDR3 is TGTGCCACCAGCATCTCCCAAATCTCTGGAAACACCATATATTTT.

This chain joins TRBV29-1 and TRBJ2-3; D uncertain. Germline V gene lookup returns CDR1 SQVTM and CDR2 ANQGSEA. The CDR3 has 10 residues. Deletions cut 4 bases from V and 6 bases from J, with 5 bases between. The CDR3 sequence is CSVGPDTQYF. The DNA of the CDR3 is TGCAGCGTTGGTCCCGATACGCAGTATTTT.

This clonotype turned up a few times. The chain is built from TRBV4-2 and TRBJ2-5; TRBD2 agrees at 7 bases. V lost 2 bases to trimming and J lost 2 bases; unmatched junction nucleotides: 14. CDR1 is LGHNA and CDR2 is YNFKEQ in the germline V gene. CDR3 length: 18 amino acids. In DNA, the CDR3 is TGTGCCAGCAGCCAAACGTCGGGGGGTAGCGGGCCGCAAGAGACCCAGTACTTC. Its translation: CASSQTSGGSGPQETQYF.

The V gene is TRBV6-2 or TRBV6-3, the J gene TRBJ2-4, with D perhaps TRBD2 (5 bases). The germline V gene encodes CDR1 MNHEY and CDR2 SVGEGT. The CDR3 is 15 amino acids. V lost 4 bases to trimming and J lost 0 bases, with 10 bases between them. The CDR3 DNA follows: TGTGCCAGCAGTTCAGCGGAGCTAGCCAAAAACATTCAGTACTTC. Protein sequence: CASSSAELAKNIQYF.

The chain uses TRBV28 and TRBJ2-7; 8 bases are shared with TRBD2. V was clipped by 4 bases and J by 7 bases; unmatched bases: 6. The CDR3 has 13 residues. The germline V gene encodes CDR1 MDHEN and CDR2 SYDVKM. CDR3 nucleotide sequence: TGTGCCAGCAGTTGGACTAGCTCGGGGGAGCAGTACTTC. Encoded protein: CASSWTSSGEQYF.

This clonotype showed up just a few times. This chain joins TRBV6-2 or TRBV6-3 and TRBJ2-5, with 7 bases matching TRBD1. CDR1 and CDR2 from the germline V gene are MNHEY and SVGEGT. V lost 6 bases and J lost 4; bases outside the gene matches: 14. The CDR3 sequence is 16 residues long. The CDR3 sequence: CASSVYRAGGRETQYF. For the CDR3, the DNA is TGTGCCAGCAGCGTCTACCGGGCAGGGGGACGAGAGACCCAGTACTTC.

This rearrangement joins TRBV5-1 to TRBJ2-7; weak D call: TRBD1 (6 bases). Germline V gene data show CDR1 as SGHRS and CDR2 as YFSETQ. V dropped 0 bases and J dropped 3 bases, with 7 bases sitting between them. The length of the CDR3 is 13 residues. The CDR3 DNA follows: TGCGCCAGCAGCTTGGGGACAGACTACGAGCAGTACGTC. It yields the protein CASSLGTDYEQYV.

Comment on this clonotype: Without the conserved terminal phenylalanine or tryptophan, this CDR3 likely stems from a read error. As DNA, the CDR3 is TGCGCCAGCAGCTTGGTTCAGGGGGCCGGCTCTGGGGCCAACGTCCTGACTCTC. Protein: CASSLVQGAGSGANVLTL. The chain couples TRBV5-1 to TRBJ2-6; TRBD1 matches 8 bases. V was clipped by 0 bases and J by 0 bases; unmatched bases: 5. Germline lookup yields CDR1 SGHRS and CDR2 YFSETQ. This CDR3 is built from 18 residues.

A few counts support this clonotype. This chain links TRBV7-9 with TRBJ2-7, with TRBD2 identical over 11 bases. The V and J ends lost 6 bases and 3 bases, in that order; junction bases with no gene match: 7. The CDR3 extends over 15 amino acids. Germline V gene sequence: CDR1 SEHNR, CDR2 FQNEAQ (reference sequence). As DNA, the CDR3 is TGTGCCAGCAGTGCTAGCGGGAGGCCTAACTACGAGCAGTACTTC. This codes for CASSASGRPNYEQYF. The whole variable domain, filled in from reference TRBV7-9 and TRBJ2-7, reads DTGVSQNPRHKITKRGQNVTFRCDPISEHNRLYWYRQTLGQGPEFLTYFQNEAQLEKSRLLSDRFSAERPKGSFSTLEIQRTEQGDSAMYLCASSASGRPNYEQYFGPGTRLTVT.

This clonotype is medium-sized in the sample. V usage is TRBV4-2 and J usage is TRBJ2-3; 9 positions agree with TRBD1. Germline values: CDR1 LGHNA, CDR2 YNFKEQ. The CDR3 runs 16 residues. J was trimmed by 5 bases and V by 3 bases; bases with no gene match: 9. CDR3: CASSQSLGQGRDTQYF. The DNA for the CDR3 is TGTGCCAGCAGCCAGTCACTTGGACAGGGGCGAGATACGCAGTATTTT.